Listed below are T cell receptor beta chains from one sample, sequenced in a study of blood T cell repertoires in COVID-19. Sequencing used immunoSEQ multiplex PCR; TCRdb keeps in-frame clones, though not all of them. The sample yields 60,000 to 90,000 clones, 73% seen once. The sequenced sample consisted of peripheral blood. All receptors derive from a man aged 55 to 70 with acute or convalescent COVID-19. The CDR3 runs from the conserved cysteine through the conserved F or W. The D gene is left open where the match is weak. Only part of the rows carry a size: once, few, many, or a class if the clone is expanded.

v_call,clone_size,d_call,j_call,cdr3_aa,cdr3_nt
TRBV5-6,.,TRBD2,TRBJ2-1,CASSKRLAGSYNEQFF,TGTGCCAGCAGCAAGAGACTAGCGGGCTCCTACAATGAGCAGTTCTTC
TRBV11-2,many,.,TRBJ2-1,CASSFSLGGSDEQFF,TGTGCCAGCAGCTTTTCTCTCGGAGGATCCGATGAGCAGTTCTTC
TRBV5-1,.,.,TRBJ1-2,CASSLEEGGDYTF,TGCGCCAGCAGCTTGGAGGAGGGCGGGGACTACACCTTC
TRBV30,.,TRBD2,TRBJ2-2,CAWRSSGTPGELFF,TGTGCCTGGAGATCTAGCGGGACTCCCGGGGAGCTGTTTTTT
TRBV5-8,.,.,TRBJ2-2,CASSLDGGRGELFF,TGTGCCAGCAGCTTGGACGGGGGACGCGGGGAGCTGTTTTTT
TRBV28,.,.,TRBJ1-2,CASTPPQLDGYTF,TGTGCCAGCACCCCCCCACAGTTGGATGGCTACACCTTC
TRBV7-2,once,TRBD2,TRBJ2-5,CASSSGDYTQETQYF,TGTGCCAGCAGCTCGGGGGACTACACTCAAGAGACCCAGTACTTC
TRBV19,.,.,TRBJ1-1,CASSNKGFGQTEAFF,TGTGCCAGTAGCAATAAGGGGTTCGGACAGACTGAAGCTTTCTTT
TRBV19,.,.,TRBJ2-7,CASSAGREASEQYF,TGTGCCAGTAGCGCGGGAAGAGAAGCGAGTGAGCAGTACTTC
TRBV28,.,TRBD1,TRBJ2-5,CASSFSSDRAEETQYF,TGTGCCAGCAGTTTTTCTTCGGACAGGGCGGAGGAGACCCAGTACTTC
TRBV4-1,few,TRBD1,TRBJ2-1,CASSRTGVDNEQFF,TGCGCCAGCAGCCGGACAGGAGTTGACAATGAGCAGTTCTTC
TRBV29-1,.,.,TRBJ1-1,CSVFSSGTEAFF,TGCAGCGTTTTTAGTAGCGGCACTGAAGCTTTCTTT
TRBV21-1,.,.,TRBJ1-5,CASSKAIRTGLHQPQHF,TGTGCCAGCAGCAAAGCCATTCGGACAGGGCTGCATCAGCCCCAGCATTTT
TRBV15,.,.,TRBJ2-2,CATSREPGLENTGELFF,TGTGCCACCAGCAGGGAACCGGGGTTGGAGAACACCGGGGAGCTGTTTTTT
TRBV7-2,.,TRBD2,TRBJ2-5,CASSLTSGTETQYF,TGTGCCAGCAGCCTGACTAGCGGAACGGAGACCCAGTACTTC
TRBV6-5,.,.,TRBJ1-1,CASRNELSAFF,TGTGCCAGCAGAAATGAACTATCAGCTTTCTTT
TRBV28,few,TRBD1,TRBJ1-4,CASSSTIGQGASEKLFF,TGTGCCAGCAGTTCAACAATCGGACAGGGGGCGAGTGAAAAACTGTTTTTT
TRBV6-1,.,.,TRBJ1-5,CASSEVGHNQPQHF,TGTGCCAGCAGTGAAGTGGGACACAATCAGCCCCAGCATTTT
TRBV12-3/TRBV12-4,.,.,TRBJ1-1,CASSYFNGLEAFF,TGTGCCAGCAGTTACTTTAACGGACTTGAAGCTTTCTTT
TRBV7-7,once,.,TRBJ2-3,CASSVGGPKDTQYF,TGTGCCAGCAGCGTCGGGGGGCCCAAAGATACGCAGTATTTT
TRBV7-3,.,TRBD1,TRBJ2-5,CASSPDREVETQYF,TGTGCCAGCAGCCCGGACAGGGAGGTTGAGACCCAGTACTTC
TRBV7-7,.,.,TRBJ2-3,CASSRDYLSDTQYF,TGTGCCAGCAGCCGAGATTACCTCTCAGATACGCAGTATTTT
TRBV28,.,.,TRBJ1-4,CASSFLREDEKLFF,TGTGCCAGCAGTTTCCTAAGGGAGGATGAAAAACTGTTTTTT
TRBV6-1,many,.,TRBJ1-4,CASSEALGTPNEKLFF,TGTGCCAGCAGTGAAGCGCTTGGGACACCGAATGAAAAACTGTTTTTT